The table lists the clone carrying this TCR beta chain with a few counts. Its antigen is as yet unknown. These data come from a study of CD8 T cells in ankylosing spondylitis. TCRdb itself ran the 5' RACE reads through MiXCR, one entry per CDR3 protein. The sample holds about 330,000 distinct CDR3 sequences, less than 9.5% seen once. This CDR3 region has 13 residues. CDR1 is DFQATT, CDR2 SNEGSKA, per germline (reference sequence). V dropped 4 bases and J dropped 1 base, with 7 bases sitting between them. Study results and limitations: Significant enrichment of disease-linked clones was reported in matched ankylosing spondylitis synovial fluid. Blood from ankylosing spondylitis patients appeared to carry a characteristic roughly 8-variant TCR beta motif.

The rearrangement joins TRBV20-1 to TRBJ2-2, with D possibly TRBD2 on 5 matching bases. The sequenced sample consisted of blood, either unsorted or a sorted T cell fraction (not recorded which). The receptor was derived from a male donor with ankylosing spondylitis. In DNA, the CDR3 is TGCAGTGCTAAACGGGAGAACACCGGGGAGCTGTTTTTT. Protein product: CSAKRENTGELFF.